The 24 T cell receptor beta chains below come from one sample, sequenced in a study of OX40 agonist ivuxolimab in advanced cancers. TCRdb keeps only in-frame clones here, not all; method: immunoSEQ multiplex PCR. The sample consists of tens of thousands of clones, over 70% of them appearing once. The sample consisted of CD4+ or CD8+ T cells sorted from blood, taken in a trial of the OX40 agonist ivuxolimab. The receptors derive from an adult with an advanced solid tumor such as melanoma, head and neck, liver or kidney cancer.

This rearrangement joins TRBV30 to TRBJ1-1; the D gene is possibly TRBD1 (6 bases). Germline CDR1 and CDR2: GTSNPN and SVGIG (reference sequence). The CDR3 has 12 residues. Trimming pared 3 bases from V and 6 bases from J, leaving 11 bases between. CDR3 bases: TGTGCCTGGAGCCCCGGGGGGCCTGAAGCTTTCTTT. Protein: CAWSPGGPEAFF. Full variable domain (remainder filled in from reference TRBV30 and TRBJ1-1): SQTIHQWPATLVQPVGSPLSLECTVEGTSNPNLYWYRQAAGRGLQLLFYSVGIGQISSEVPQNLSASRPQDRQFILSSKKLLLSDSGFYLCAWSPGGPEAFFGQGTRLTVV.

The chain employs TRBV5-1 and TRBJ2-5; 13 bases are a match to TRBD2. Germline V CDR1 and CDR2: SGHRS, YFSETQ. J was trimmed by 5 bases and V by 4 bases; bases with no gene match: 8. This CDR3 comprises 16 residues. The CDR3 DNA reads TGCGCCAGCAGCACGGGACTAGCGGGGCCAGGGGAGACCCAGTACTTC. Translation gives CASSTGLAGPGETQYF.

The chain has TRBV9 and TRBJ2-7; TRBD2 matches at 12 bases. The germline V gene encodes CDR1 SGDLS and CDR2 YYNGEE. This CDR3 is built from 16 residues. V shed 0 bases and J 5 bases; nucleotides not matched to a gene: 6. This CDR3 reads CASSVGLAGGYHEQYF. In nucleotides, the CDR3 is TGTGCCAGCAGCGTAGGGCTAGCGGGAGGGTACCACGAGCAGTACTTC. The full variable domain, completed using reference TRBV9 and TRBJ2-7, is DSGVTQTPKHLITATGQRVTLRCSPRSGDLSVYWYQQSLDQGLQFLIQYYNGEERAKGNILERFSAQQFPDLHSELNLSSLELGDSALYFCASSVGLAGGYHEQYFGPGTRLTVT.

The chain couples TRBV18 to TRBJ2-6, with D maybe TRBD2 (6 bases). This CDR3 comprises 17 residues. The germline V gene has CDR1 KGHSH and CDR2 LQKENI. Trimming left V 8 bases short and J 0 bases short, with 17 bases between. CDR3 residues: CASAAGTDSSGANVLTF. CDR3 bases: TGTGCCAGCGCGGCCGGGACTGACAGCTCTGGGGCCAACGTCCTGACTTTC. Full variable domain (rest looked up from reference TRBV18 and TRBJ2-6): NAGVMQNPRHLVRRRGQEARLRCSPMKGHSHVYWYRQLPEEGLKFMVYLQKENIIDESGMPKERFSAEFPKEGPSILRIQQVVRGDSAAYFCASAAGTDSSGANVLTFGAGSRLTVL.

J is TRBJ2-3 and V is TRBV4-1, with D tentatively TRBD1 or TRBD2 (6 bases each). From germline, CDR1 is MGHRA and CDR2 YSYEKL. V shed 4 bases and J shed 2 bases, with 19 bases lying between them. The CDR3 has 17 residues. The CDR3 region is CASSPLPGAHDTDTQYF. The CDR3, as DNA: TGCGCCAGCAGCCCTCTCCCGGGGGCCCATGACACAGATACGCAGTATTTT.

The chain employs TRBV7-3 and TRBJ2-2; 10 bases fit TRBD2. The CDR3 length is 15 residues. V shed 5 bases, J shed 5 bases, and the junction held 5 bases outside the gene matches. In germline, CDR1 is SGHTA, CDR2 FQGTGA. The CDR3 reads CASSRGTSATGELFF. The DNA of the CDR3 is TGTGCCAGCAGCCGCGGGACTAGCGCGACCGGGGAGCTGTTTTTT.

This clone is classed as medium-sized. The chain couples TRBV6-5 to TRBJ1-4; 8 bases align to TRBD1. The germline V gene encodes CDR1 MNHEY and CDR2 SVGAGI. This CDR3 has 12 amino acids. The V gene end was trimmed by 8 bases and the J gene end by 5 bases; junction bases not matched to a gene: 1. The CDR3 spells CASGQGNEKLFF. CDR3 coding DNA: TGTGCCAGCGGACAGGGAAATGAAAAACTGTTTTTT.

This chain uses TRBV28 with TRBJ2-7; D gene uncertain. There are 13 residues in the CDR3. V lost 2 bases, J lost 11 bases, and 16 bases lay in between. Germline CDR1 MDHEN, CDR2 SYDVKM. CDR3 DNA: TGTGCCAGCAGTTTAGCTGCTTTTCCCCGGGAGTACTTC. It is translated as CASSLAAFPREYF.

The V call is TRBV6-6, the J call TRBJ1-6, with D uncertain. V lost 0 bases, J lost 10 bases, and 10 bases lay in between. This CDR3 has 14 amino acids. CDR1 and CDR2 from the germline V gene are MNHNY and SVGAGI (reference sequence). The DNA for the CDR3 is TGTGCCAGCAGTTACTCCGCGGGTGGCTCACCCCTCCACTTT. Protein: CASSYSAGGSPLHF.

The chain links TRBV10-1 to TRBJ2-7, with 11 nucleotides matching TRBD1. Trimming cost V 0 bases and J 6 bases; bases outside gene matches: 4. Germline-derived CDR1 and CDR2 are WNHNN and SYGVQD (reference sequence). This CDR3 has 15 amino acids. CDR3 sequence: CASSESGQGASEQYF. In DNA form, the CDR3 reads TGCGCCAGCAGTGAGTCCGGACAGGGGGCGAGCGAGCAGTACTTC.

V and J are TRBV30 and TRBJ2-6; D unresolved. Germline assignment: CDR1 GTSNPN and CDR2 SVGIG (reference sequence). CDR3 length equals 15 residues. The ends were cut back, 0 bases at V and 2 bases at J, with 8 bases in the middle. Written as DNA, the CDR3 is TGTGCCTGGAGTGTAACGAGTACTGGGGCCAACGTCCTGACTTTC. Protein: CAWSVTSTGANVLTF. Full variable domain (rest looked up from reference TRBV30 and TRBJ2-6): SQTIHQWPATLVQPVGSPLSLECTVEGTSNPNLYWYRQAAGRGLQLLFYSVGIGQISSEVPQNLSASRPQDRQFILSSKKLLLSDSGFYLCAWSVTSTGANVLTFGAGSRLTVL.

The V gene is TRBV14, the J gene TRBJ1-2; D possibly corresponds to TRBD1 (5 bases). Trimming took 3 bases from V and 5 from J, leaving 16 bases between them. Looked up from germline, CDR1 is SGHDN and CDR2 is FVKESK. The CDR3 is 15 residues long. In DNA form, the CDR3 reads TGTGCCAGCAGCCATGGTACCGGGACTGGGTATGGCTACACCTTC. Translated, it gives CASSHGTGTGYGYTF. Full variable domain (missing parts from reference TRBV14 and TRBJ1-2): EAGVTQFPSHSVIEKGQTVTLRCDPISGHDNLYWYRRVMGKEIKFLLHFVKESKQDESGMPNNRFLAERTGGTYSTLKVQPAELEDSGVYFCASSHGTGTGYGYTFGSGTRLTVV.

The chain recombines TRBV4-2 with TRBJ2-5; weak D call: TRBD2 (6 bases). The CDR3 has 16 amino acids. Trimming shortened V by 0 bases and J by 4 bases, and 15 bases separated the two germline ends. Germline lookup yields CDR1 LGHNA and CDR2 YNFKEQ. The CDR3: CASSQEGGDFVETQYF. The CDR3 coding sequence is TGTGCCAGCAGCCAAGAAGGAGGGGATTTCGTAGAGACCCAGTACTTC.

This chain links TRBV18 with TRBJ2-7; no reliable D call. Germline lookup yields CDR1 KGHSH and CDR2 LQKENI. The CDR3 is 15 residues long. V lost 0 bases to trimming and J lost 0 bases, with 9 bases between them. CDR3 coding DNA: TGTGCCAGCTCACCACCGAGTTCCTACTCCTACGAGCAGTACTTC. Translated, it gives CASSPPSSYSYEQYF.

Comments on this clone: The same CDR3 arises from other DNA sequences in this sample as well. The chain uses TRBV18 and TRBJ1-1, with D unclear. The CDR3 is 13 residues long. With 2 bases removed from V and 4 bases from J, the gap between germline ends came to 8 bases. Germline V gene sequence: CDR1 KGHSH, CDR2 LQKENI. The CDR3 nucleotides read TGTGCCAGCTCACCAGGGGAAGGCACTGAAGCTTTCTTT. It is translated as CASSPGEGTEAFF.

The genes are TRBV7-9 and TRBJ1-4; D gene unclear. The length of the CDR3 is 13 residues. Germline CDR1 is SEHNR and CDR2 is FQNEAQ (reference sequence). V lost 3 bases, J lost 3 bases, and 5 bases lay in between. The CDR3 is CASSFGPNEKLFF. As DNA, the CDR3 is TGTGCCAGCAGCTTCGGGCCTAATGAAAAACTGTTTTTT.

This chain joins TRBV4-3 and TRBJ1-5, with a tentative D call TRBD1 (6 bases). The ends were cut back, 3 bases at V and 3 bases at J, with 18 bases in the middle. The length of the CDR3 is 17 residues. The V gene's germline CDR1 is LGHNA and CDR2 YSLEER. CDR3 protein: CASSHHHAGGANQPQHF. The CDR3 nucleotides are TGCGCCAGCAGCCATCACCACGCGGGGGGCGCCAATCAGCCCCAGCATTTT.

Turning to this clone: The same CDR3 is also encoded by other DNA sequences in this sample. V and J are TRBV6-5 and TRBJ2-7; TRBD2 might be the D (5 bases). The CDR3 spans 10 residues. V gave up 8 bases and J gave up 3 bases, with 5 bases separating them. From germline, CDR1 is MNHEY and CDR2 SVGAGI. The CDR3 DNA is TGTGCCAGCGGAGGCTACGAGCAGTACTTC. It specifies CASGGYEQYF.

This sequence joins TRBV9 and TRBJ2-1; 8 nucleotides align to TRBD2. Germline trimming cut 0 bases from V and 6 bases from J; bases unmatched to any gene: 5. The CDR3 loop spans 15 amino acids. Germline V gives CDR1 SGDLS, CDR2 YYNGEE. The CDR3 protein is CASSVGLASLNEQFF. The CDR3 DNA is TGTGCCAGCAGCGTAGGACTAGCGAGCCTCAATGAGCAGTTCTTC.

The V gene is TRBV7-9, the J gene TRBJ2-7; D remains ambiguous. Germline-derived CDR1 and CDR2 are SEHNR and FQNEAQ (reference sequence). Between the trimmed V and J ends, which lost 5 bases and 3 bases, there was a span of 14 bases. The CDR3 consists of 14 residues. CDR3 coding DNA: TGTGCCAGCAGCCCCGGAGACCGCTACTACGAGCAGTACTTC. This gives the protein CASSPGDRYYEQYF.

The genes are TRBV9 and TRBJ1-1, with 8 bases matching TRBD1. V gave up 7 bases and J gave up 0 bases; unmatched junction bases: 2. This CDR3 region has 13 residues. CDR1 and CDR2 (germline): SGDLS, YYNGEE. DNA of the CDR3: TGTGCCAGCGGACAGGGTATGAACACTGAAGCTTTCTTT. It encodes CASGQGMNTEAFF.

This clone was observed once. V and J are TRBV5-6 and TRBJ2-7, with D perhaps matching TRBD2 (6 bases). With 0 bases removed from V and 7 bases from J, the gap between germline ends came to 20 bases. The germline V gene encodes CDR1 SGHDT and CDR2 YYEEEE. CDR3 length: 16 amino acids. DNA of the CDR3: TGTGCCAGCAGCTTGGCCGCGGGGACGTACATGCGGGAGCAGTACTTC. Amino acids: CASSLAAGTYMREQYF.

This chain links TRBV4-1 with TRBJ1-1; the D is unclear. CDR1 is MGHRA, CDR2 YSYEKL, per germline. V dropped 1 base and J dropped 7 bases, with 13 bases sitting between them. The CDR3 has 14 amino acids. The CDR3 DNA reads as TGCGCCAGCAGCCAAGGCATCCTGTCGGGTGAAGCTTTCTTT. This encodes CASSQGILSGEAFF.

The chain links TRBV6-5 to TRBJ2-2; no clear D. The CDR3 spans 12 residues. CDR1 and CDR2 (germline): MNHEY, SVGAGI. Trimming shortened V by 6 bases and J by 3 bases, and 5 bases separated the two germline ends. The CDR3 loop is CASRGYTGELFF. The CDR3 DNA follows: TGTGCCAGCAGAGGCTACACCGGGGAGCTGTTTTTT.